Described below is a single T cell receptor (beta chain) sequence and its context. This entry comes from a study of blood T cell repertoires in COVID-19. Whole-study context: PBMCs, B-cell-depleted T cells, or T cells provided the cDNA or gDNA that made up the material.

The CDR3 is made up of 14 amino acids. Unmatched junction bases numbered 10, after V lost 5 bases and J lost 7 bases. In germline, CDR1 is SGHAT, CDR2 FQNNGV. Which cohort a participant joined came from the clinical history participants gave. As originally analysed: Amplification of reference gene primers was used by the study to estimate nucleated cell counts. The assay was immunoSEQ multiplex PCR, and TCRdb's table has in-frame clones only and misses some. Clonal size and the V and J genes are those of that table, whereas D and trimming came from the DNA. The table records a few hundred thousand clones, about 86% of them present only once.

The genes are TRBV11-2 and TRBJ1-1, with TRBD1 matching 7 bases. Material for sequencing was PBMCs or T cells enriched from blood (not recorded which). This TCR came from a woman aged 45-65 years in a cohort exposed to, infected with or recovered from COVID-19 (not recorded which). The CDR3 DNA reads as TGTGCCAGCAGCCCGAGGACAGGCGCCCTTGAAGCTTTCTTT. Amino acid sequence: CASSPRTGALEAFF.